This T cell receptor (beta chain) was identified during a study of tumor and adjacent non-tumor tissue in lung cancer. Study-level points and caveats: Higher tumor TCR diversity was associated with shorter survival.

A modified ARM-PCR protocol with three rounds of nested PCR amplified TCRbeta. TCRdb reanalysed the multiplex PCR reads using MiXCR and keeps one entry per CDR3 protein. The sample lists around 99,000 distinct CDR3 sequences, about 61% occurring once. Of note for this clonotype: Its antigen remains unidentified. One junction end disagrees with the germline gene, perhaps due to a read error.

Germline V lookup: CDR1 SGHAT, CDR2 FQNNGV. There are 18 residues in the CDR3. This sample's RNA came from whole unsorted tissue. Distant lung tissue was collected more than 3 cm away from the tumor edge. The sequence came from a man in his sixties with non-small cell lung cancer. V and J are TRBV11-2 and TRBJ2-1, with TRBD1 identical over 9 bases. The sample taken for sequencing was distant non-tumor lung tissue. The chain's CDR3 is CTSSLRNSGTGKYNERFF. The CDR3 DNA is TGTACCAGCAGCTTGAGAAACAGCGGGACAGGGAAATACAATGAGCGGTTCTTC.